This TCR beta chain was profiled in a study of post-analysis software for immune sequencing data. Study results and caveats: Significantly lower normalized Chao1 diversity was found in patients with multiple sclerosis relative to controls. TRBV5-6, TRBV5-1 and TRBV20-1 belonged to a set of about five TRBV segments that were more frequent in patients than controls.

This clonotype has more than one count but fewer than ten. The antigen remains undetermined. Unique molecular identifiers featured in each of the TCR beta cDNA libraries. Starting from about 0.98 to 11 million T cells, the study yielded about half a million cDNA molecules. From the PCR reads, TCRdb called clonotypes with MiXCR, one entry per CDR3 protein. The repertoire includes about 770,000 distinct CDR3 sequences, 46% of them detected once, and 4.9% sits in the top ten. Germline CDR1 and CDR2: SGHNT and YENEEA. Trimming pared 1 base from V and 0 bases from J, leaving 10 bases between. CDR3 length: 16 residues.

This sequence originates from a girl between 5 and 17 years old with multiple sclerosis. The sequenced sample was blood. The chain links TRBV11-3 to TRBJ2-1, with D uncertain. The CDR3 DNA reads TGTGCCAGCAGCTTAGGAACGACTGGCTCCTACAATGAGCAGTTCTTC. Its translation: CASSLGTTGSYNEQFF. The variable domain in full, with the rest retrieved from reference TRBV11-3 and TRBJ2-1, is EAGVVQSPRYKIIEKKQPVAFWCNPISGHNTLYWYLQNLGQGPELLIRYENEEAVDDSQLPKDRFSAERLKGVDSTLKIQPAELGDSAVYLCASSLGTTGSYNEQFFGPGTRLTVL.